The 17 T cell receptor beta chains presented below share a single source sample, sequenced in a study of T cells in Graves' hyperthyroidism and ophthalmopathy. Amplified TCR beta CDR3 regions derived from RNA transcripts. The HTBI set primed first-round TCR CDR3 RT-PCR. TCRdb processed the multiplex PCR reads anew with MiXCR; each CDR3 protein has one entry. The profile shows under 700,000 distinct CDR3 sequences, 15% to 20% of them singletons. Material: blood. Receptors originate from a woman younger than 35 with Graves' hyperthyroidism.

In its sample, this clonotype was seen a few times. The chain's CDR3 is CASSGLPSSSGNTIYF. In nucleotides, the CDR3 is TGTGCCAGCAGTGGTTTACCTTCCAGCTCTGGAAACACCATATATTTT. V gene TRBV2 combines with J gene TRBJ1-3; the D is unclear. This CDR3 has 16 amino acids. Trimming removed 4 bases from V and 0 bases from J, with 13 bases in between. Per germline, CDR1 SNHLY and CDR2 FYNNEI.

V usage is TRBV16 and J usage is TRBJ1-1; 9 positions match TRBD1. Per germline, CDR1 KGHSY and CDR2 FQNENV. There are 12 residues in the CDR3. With V trimmed by 4 bases and J by 10 bases, 4 bases remained unmatched. CDR3 protein: CASSPGQGGAFF. CDR3 bases: TGTGCCAGCAGCCCGGGACAGGGTGGAGCTTTCTTT.

This clonotype was recorded at least ten times. The V gene is TRBV6-1, the J gene TRBJ2-5; 7 positions match TRBD1. Germline V lookup: CDR1 MNHNS, CDR2 SASEGT. Unmatched junction bases numbered 12, after V lost 6 bases and J lost 5 bases. This CDR3 comprises 15 residues. CDR3 residues: CASRPTTGAAETQYF. The CDR3 DNA follows: TGTGCCAGCAGGCCTACCACAGGGGCGGCCGAGACCCAGTACTTC.

This clonotype was seen at least ten times. The V and J genes are TRBV3-1 and TRBJ2-1; 10 bases fit TRBD2. The CDR3 totals 16 residues. Germline lookup yields CDR1 LGHDT and CDR2 YNNKEL (reference sequence). V lost 1 base, J lost 7 bases, and 7 bases stayed unmatched. Here the CDR3 DNA reads TGTGCCAGCAGCCAAGGTGGAGCGGGAGGGTGGAATGAGCAGTTCTTC. Protein: CASSQGGAGGWNEQFF.

This clonotype was counted only a few times. The V and J genes are TRBV29-1 and TRBJ1-6; tentatively, D is TRBD1 (5 bases). The CDR3 sequence is 13 residues long. CDR1 and CDR2 (germline): SQVTM, ANQGSEA. V was cut by 4 bases and J by 7 bases, with 11 bases left in between. The DNA of the CDR3 is TGCAGCGTTGGGGCAGGGACGAATTCACCCCTCCACTTT. It translates to CSVGAGTNSPLHF.

This clonotype occurred a few times. At one boundary the junction diverges from the germline segment, which might be a read error. The chain couples TRBV29-1 to TRBJ1-1, with a possible D match to TRBD1 (6 bases). Germline V gene data show CDR1 as SQVTM and CDR2 as ANQGSEA. The CDR3 is 12 amino acids. The CDR3, as DNA: TGCAGCGTAGAAGACAGGACGGCTGAAGCTTTCTTT. The encoded protein is CSVEDRTAEAFF.

The sample holds a few counts of this clonotype. A much larger clone lies one base from this, so it may be a read error. V usage is TRBV12-3 or TRBV12-4 and J usage is TRBJ2-7, with unresolved D. This CDR3 comprises 12 residues. Written as DNA, the CDR3 is TGTGCCAGCTGCCGCATCCCGGACGAGCAGTGCTTC. Protein: CASCRIPDEQCF.

The rearrangement links TRBV20-1 to TRBJ2-4; 7 bases match TRBD1. The J segment lost 5 bases and the V segment lost 4 bases, leaving 8 bases of the junction unmatched. Germline assignment: CDR1 DFQATT and CDR2 SNEGSKA (reference sequence). The CDR3 is 14 amino acids. The CDR3 DNA follows: TGCAGTGCTACCCGCGCCGGGACAGAAAACATTCAGTACTTC. Residues: CSATRAGTENIQYF.

J is TRBJ2-1 and V is TRBV7-8; TRBD2 agrees at 10 bases. This CDR3 has 18 residues. In germline, CDR1 is SGHVS, CDR2 FQNEAQ. V trimming: 5 bases; J trimming: 7 bases; junction bases outside the gene matches: 17. CDR3 nucleotides: TGTGCCAGCAGCCAAGATTTCGGAGCGGGAGGGAGACTGAATGAGCAGTTCTTC. It specifies CASSQDFGAGGRLNEQFF.

This clonotype was found many times. The J gene is TRBJ2-1, the V gene TRBV7-6; 14 bases map to TRBD2. This CDR3 spans 16 amino acids. J lost 5 bases, V lost 5 bases, and 5 bases had no gene match. Germline CDR1 reads SGHVS; CDR2 reads FNYEAQ. The CDR3 sequence: CASSPRLAGGNNEQFF. The CDR3 DNA is TGTGCCAGCAGCCCCCGACTAGCGGGAGGGAACAATGAGCAGTTCTTC. The full variable domain, its missing parts supplied by reference TRBV7-6 and TRBJ2-1, is GAGVSQSPRYKVTKRGQDVALRCDPISGHVSLYWYRQALGQGPEFLTYFNYEAQQDKSGLPNDRFSAERPEGSISTLTIQRTEQRDSAMYRCASSPRLAGGNNEQFFGPGTRLTVL.

This clonotype was seen a handful of times. The V and J genes are TRBV19 and TRBJ1-2; D ambiguous. CDR1 and CDR2 from the germline V gene are LNHDA and SQIVND (reference sequence). V was clipped by 0 bases and J by 10 bases, with 12 bases between them. The CDR3 spans 13 residues. CDR3 in DNA: TGTGCCAGTAGTATAGATCTTGGCATTGACTACACCTTC. The encoded protein is CASSIDLGIDYTF.

The chain carries TRBV5-5 and TRBJ1-3; 9 bases match TRBD1. V gave up 4 bases and J gave up 3 bases; unmatched junction bases: 5. CDR1 and CDR2 from the germline V gene are SGHKS and YYEKEE (reference sequence). CDR3 size: 15 residues. The DNA for the CDR3 is TGTGCCAGCAGCGACAGGGGGTTCGGTGGAAACACCATATATTTT. Translation gives CASSDRGFGGNTIYF.

Here the CDR3 reads CASSESGGGGAAGELFF. The CDR3 coding sequence is TGCGCCAGCAGTGAGTCCGGCGGCGGGGGTGCGGCCGGGGAGCTGTTTTTT. The chain links TRBV10-2 to TRBJ2-2; 7 nucleotides match TRBD2. The germline gives CDR1 WSHSY, CDR2 SAAADI. V lost 0 bases to trimming and J lost 6 bases; unmatched junction nucleotides: 10. CDR3 length equals 17 residues.

This clonotype was counted many times. DNA of the CDR3: TGTGCCAGCAGCTTAGCGGGCACGGGGGTGACGAAACTGTTTTTT. It is translated as CASSLAGTGVTKLFF. V is TRBV7-9 and J is TRBJ1-4, with a tentative D call TRBD1 (5 bases). The CDR3 is 15 residues long. Trimming cost V 0 bases and J 11 bases, with 16 bases left between them. CDR1 SEHNR and CDR2 FQNEAQ come from the germline V gene (reference sequence). The full variable domain, rest sourced from reference TRBV7-9 and TRBJ1-4, is DTGVSQNPRHKITKRGQNVTFRCDPISEHNRLYWYRQTLGQGPEFLTYFQNEAQLEKSRLLSDRFSAERPKGSFSTLEIQRTEQGDSAMYLCASSLAGTGVTKLFFGSGTQLSVL.

This clonotype was seen ten or more times. The chain has TRBV6-1 and TRBJ1-4; 10 bases match TRBD1. This CDR3 spans 19 amino acids. Germline V gene lookup returns CDR1 MNHNS and CDR2 SASEGT. V dropped 7 bases and J dropped 0; count of bases not matched to a gene: 14. This CDR3 is CASTYLAGTGESTNEKLFF. In DNA form, the CDR3 reads TGTGCCAGCACCTACTTGGCCGGGACAGGGGAATCAACTAATGAAAAACTGTTTTTT.

This clonotype appeared many times. The chain couples TRBV12-3 or TRBV12-4 to TRBJ2-3, with 7 bases that match TRBD2. V was pared by 8 bases and J by 2 bases, with 7 bases of the junction left unmatched. The CDR3 is 14 amino acids. In nucleotides, the CDR3 is TGTGCCAGCGCCGCGGGGGTGACCACAGATACGCAGTATTTT. This encodes CASAAGVTTDTQYF.

This clonotype has just a few counts. The V and J genes are TRBV20-1 and TRBJ2-5; no definite D call. The germline gives CDR1 DFQATT, CDR2 SNEGSKA (reference sequence). The V end was cut by 0 bases, the J end by 6 bases, with 17 bases between. CDR3 size: 15 residues. CDR3 in amino acids: CSARDLPQFGKTQYF. The CDR3 bases are TGCAGTGCTAGAGACCTCCCACAGTTTGGGAAGACCCAGTACTTC.